The text below deals with one TCR beta chain. Its antigen is currently unknown. These data are taken from a study of vaccination effects on CD4 cells after COVID-19. Background on the study: Post-vaccine specimens arrived a median 72 days past the second dose.

ViraFEST used viral peptide pools to expand antigen-specific CD4+ T cells before sequencing. The culture ran for 10 to 11 days, and then CD4+ T cells were isolated. The cohort was immunized with two doses of either the BNT162b2 or mRNA-1273 vaccine. Some 2 million PBMC were seeded per well and grown in the presence of about 10 IU/ml IL-2 and about 10 ug/ml peptides. Half-medium changes using IL-2 medium occurred on days 3 and 7. The study's findings and limits: Clones of infection and vaccine origin contracted markedly late after vaccination.

Assay: immunoSEQ multiplex PCR; the TCRdb copy retains only in-frame clones and omits some. The sample comprises about 22,000 clones, around 70% of which are singletons, and 10% to 13% rests with the top ten. The clonotype comes from a human donor who received a COVID-19 vaccine. Sequenced material: CD4+ T cells from PBMCs cultured with HCoV-NL63 spike peptides, taken after COVID-19 vaccination.

The CDR3 protein is CASSAQASEAFF. The DNA of the CDR3 is TGTGCCAGCAGTGCTCAGGCGTCAGAAGCTTTCTTT. This chain joins TRBV2 and TRBJ1-1, with D unresolved. Trimming removed 4 bases at V and 8 bases at J, with 11 bases between. CDR3 size: 12 residues. CDR1 is SNHLY, CDR2 FYNNEI, per germline. Complete variable domain (other parts from reference TRBV2 and TRBJ1-1): EPEVTQTPSHQVTQMGQEVILRCVPISNHLYFYWYRQILGQKVEFLVSFYNNEISEKSEIFDDQFSVERPDGSNFTLKIRSTKLEDSAMYFCASSAQASEAFFGQGTRLTVV.